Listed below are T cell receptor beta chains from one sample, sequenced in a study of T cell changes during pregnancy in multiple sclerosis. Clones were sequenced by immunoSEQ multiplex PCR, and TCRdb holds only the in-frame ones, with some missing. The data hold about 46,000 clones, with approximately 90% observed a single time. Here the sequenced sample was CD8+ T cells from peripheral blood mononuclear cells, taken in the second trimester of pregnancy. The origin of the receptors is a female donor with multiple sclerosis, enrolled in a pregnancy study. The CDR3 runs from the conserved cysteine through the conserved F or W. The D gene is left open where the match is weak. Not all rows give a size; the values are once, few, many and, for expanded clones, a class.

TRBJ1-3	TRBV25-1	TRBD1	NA	CASSAPGTVSNTIYF	TGTGCCAGCAGTGCCCCCGGGACAGTGTCCAACACCATATATTTT
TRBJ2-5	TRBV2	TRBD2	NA	CASSSGLAGVQETQYF	TGTGCCAGCAGCTCGGGACTAGCGGGGGTTCAAGAGACCCAGTACTTC
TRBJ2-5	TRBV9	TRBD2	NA	CASSVAGGYQETQYF	TGTGCCAGCAGCGTAGCGGGGGGTTACCAAGAGACCCAGTACTTC
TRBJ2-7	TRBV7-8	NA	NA	CASSLVLSYEQYF	TGTGCCAGCAGCTTAGTGCTCAGCTACGAGCAGTACTTC
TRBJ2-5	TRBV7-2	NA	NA	CASSSTGVVTQYF	TGTGCCAGCAGCTCCACGGGGGTCGTGACCCAGTACTTC
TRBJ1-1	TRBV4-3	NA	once	CASSQDVGLRREAFF	TGCGCCAGCAGCCAAGATGTTGGTCTGAGGAGGGAAGCTTTCTTT
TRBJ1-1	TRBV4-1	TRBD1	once	CASSRNRGSEAFF	TGCGCCAGCAGCCGTAACAGGGGATCTGAAGCTTTCTTT
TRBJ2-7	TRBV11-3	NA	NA	CASSVGDEQYF	TGTGCCAGCAGCGTCGGGGACGAGCAGTACTTC
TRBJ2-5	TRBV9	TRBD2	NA	CASSVGAGGGETQYF	TGTGCCAGCAGCGTAGGGGCGGGGGGAGGAGAGACCCAGTACTTC
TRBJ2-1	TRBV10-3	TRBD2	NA	CAISLLAGPEYEQFF	TGTGCCATCAGCTTACTAGCGGGGCCTGAGTATGAGCAGTTCTTC
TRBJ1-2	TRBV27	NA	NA	CASSLRGGTQSNYGYTF	TGTGCCAGCAGTTTGAGAGGGGGTACTCAGAGTAACTATGGCTACACCTTC
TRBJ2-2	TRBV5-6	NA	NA	CASSFWTAGELFF	TGTGCCAGCAGCTTCTGGACAGCCGGGGAGCTGTTTTTT
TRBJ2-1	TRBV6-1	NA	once	CASSGIADSYNEQFF	TGTGCCAGCAGTGGCATAGCGGACTCCTACAATGAGCAGTTCTTC
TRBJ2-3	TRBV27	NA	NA	CASSPLGVPDTQYF	TGTGCCAGCAGTCCGTTGGGAGTGCCAGATACGCAGTATTTT
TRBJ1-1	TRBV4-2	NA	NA	CASSQGVGEGTEAFF	TGTGCCAGCAGCCAAGGTGTGGGGGAGGGGACTGAAGCTTTCTTT